This passage covers 29 T cell receptor beta chains from one sample sequenced in a study of Graves' ophthalmopathy and Graves' hyperthyroidism. RNA transcripts provided the template for amplifying TCR beta CDR3 regions. First-round RT-PCR used HTBI primers; second-round multiplex PCR followed. TCRdb re-called the multiplex PCR reads with MiXCR, one entry per CDR3 protein. The repertoire holds 400,000 or so distinct CDR3 sequences, with approximately 18% as singletons. The sample comprised peripheral blood. These receptors originate from an adult woman with stable Graves' hyperthyroidism.

This clonotype was counted many times. V gene TRBV28 combines with J gene TRBJ2-7; D is unclear. Between the trimmed V and J ends, which lost 6 bases and 3 bases, there was a span of 6 bases. Germline V gene data show CDR1 as MDHEN and CDR2 as SYDVKM. This CDR3 has 11 amino acids. Here the CDR3 reads CASSLLYEQYF. The CDR3 nucleotides are TGTGCCAGCAGCCTACTCTACGAGCAGTACTTC.

This clonotype was counted between two and nine times. The J gene is TRBJ1-2, the V gene TRBV6-2 or TRBV6-3; D unresolved. The germline V gene encodes CDR1 MNHEY and CDR2 SVGEGT. This CDR3 comprises 10 residues. Trimming pared 6 bases from V and 8 bases from J, leaving 7 bases between. The CDR3 region is CASRDIGYTF. The CDR3 nucleotides are TGTGCCAGCAGAGACATAGGCTACACCTTC.

This clonotype was found many times. The chain is built from TRBV28 and TRBJ1-5; a weak D match, TRBD1 (6 bases). The CDR3 has 13 amino acids. Germline V gene data show CDR1 as MDHEN and CDR2 as SYDVKM. With 7 bases removed from V and 9 bases from J, the gap between germline ends came to 16 bases. The CDR3 loop is CASNLRGRRPQHF. CDR3 nucleotides: TGTGCCAGCAACCTCAGGGGCCGGCGGCCCCAGCATTTT.

In its sample, this clonotype was seen many times. DNA for the CDR3: TGTGCCAGTAGTATGAACCAGTTGAACACTGAAGCTTTCTTT. Residues: CASSMNQLNTEAFF. The rearrangement joins TRBV19 to TRBJ1-1; D unresolved. The germline gives CDR1 LNHDA, CDR2 SQIVND (reference sequence). This CDR3 has 14 amino acids. Trimming took off 3 bases at V and 0 bases at J, with 8 bases between the two ends.

The table lists this clonotype with a count of one. This chain connects TRBV6-1 to TRBJ1-5; TRBD1 matches at 8 bases. With V trimmed by 8 bases and J by 3 bases, 6 bases remained unmatched. Germline V gives CDR1 MNHNS, CDR2 SASEGT. The CDR3 sequence is 14 residues long. CDR3 region: CASDRGPYNQPQHF. DNA of the CDR3: TGTGCCAGCGACAGGGGACCCTACAATCAGCCCCAGCATTTT.

The sample holds many counts of this clonotype. The DNA for the CDR3 is TGTGCCACCAGCAGAGATTTCGCGTACAGGGCTTCCTACGAGCAGTACTTC. Translating gives CATSRDFAYRASYEQYF. The V call is TRBV15, the J call TRBJ2-7, with D possibly TRBD1 on 6 matching bases. Germline V gene lookup returns CDR1 LNHNV and CDR2 YYDKDF (reference sequence). Trimming removed 0 bases at V and 1 base at J, with 16 bases between. CDR3 length equals 17 residues.

The chain recombines TRBV6-2 or TRBV6-3 with TRBJ1-2, with no clear D. The CDR3 is 15 residues long. Per the germline V gene, CDR1 is MNHEY and CDR2 is SVGEGT. V gave up 2 bases and J gave up 2 bases, with 12 bases separating them. DNA for the CDR3: TGTGCCAGCAGTTACGCCTCGGCAGCAAACTATGGCTACACCTTC. This encodes CASSYASAANYGYTF.

The V and J genes are TRBV6-2 or TRBV6-3 and TRBJ1-5; weak D call: TRBD1 (5 bases). V dropped 2 bases and J dropped 5 bases, with 10 bases sitting between them. The CDR3 has 14 residues. Germline V gene sequence: CDR1 MNHEY, CDR2 SVGEGT. CDR3 nucleotide sequence: TGTGCCAGCAGTTACCAAGACAGCTATCAGCCCCAGCATTTT. It specifies CASSYQDSYQPQHF.

This clonotype was observed at least ten times. V and J are TRBV28 and TRBJ2-5; D gene uncertain. This CDR3 spans 14 amino acids. The germline V and J ends were trimmed by 4 bases and 1 base, with 10 bases remaining between them. Germline CDR1 and CDR2: MDHEN and SYDVKM. CDR3 coding DNA: TGTGCCAGCAGTTCGTATCTGGCCCAAGAGACCCAGTACTTC. Amino acid sequence: CASSSYLAQETQYF.

This clonotype showed up just a few times. This rearrangement joins TRBV4-2 to TRBJ1-1; possible D gene TRBD1, 6 bases. V lost 8 bases and J lost 2, with 21 bases in between. Germline lookup yields CDR1 LGHNA and CDR2 YNFKEQ. The CDR3 extends over 16 amino acids. This CDR3 reads CASAHFGGQRNTEAFF. The CDR3 DNA reads as TGTGCCAGCGCTCATTTTGGCGGACAGAGAAACACTGAAGCTTTCTTT.

This clonotype came up many times. The V gene is TRBV29-1, the J gene TRBJ1-2, with D perhaps matching TRBD1 (5 bases). Germline V CDR1 and CDR2: SQVTM, ANQGSEA. Between the trimmed V and J ends, which lost 0 bases and 1 base, there was a span of 12 bases. CDR3 length: 15 residues. The CDR3 DNA sequence: TGCAGCGTTGAAGATCTGGGACTTCTTAACTATGGCTACACCTTC. Its protein is CSVEDLGLLNYGYTF.

The rearrangement joins TRBV28 to TRBJ1-1, with TRBD1 matching 12 bases. The CDR3 extends over 17 amino acids. Germline CDR1 is MDHEN and CDR2 is SYDVKM. Trimming took 4 bases from V and 4 from J; bases not matched to a gene: 10. The CDR3 region is CASSSPRDRGRITEAFF. Written as DNA, the CDR3 is TGTGCCAGCAGTTCGCCACGGGACAGGGGGCGTATCACTGAAGCTTTCTTT.

The V gene is TRBV20-1, the J gene TRBJ2-5, with TRBD1 as a possible D gene (5 bases). Trimming removed 0 bases from V and 5 bases from J, with 10 bases in between. The CDR3 loop spans 13 amino acids. CDR1 DFQATT and CDR2 SNEGSKA come from the germline V gene (reference sequence). The CDR3 loop is CSARDPSGETQYF. The CDR3 bases are TGCAGTGCTAGAGATCCATCAGGGGAGACCCAGTACTTC.

This clonotype was seen repeatedly, ten times or more. The V and J genes are TRBV20-1 and TRBJ2-7; D gene ambiguous. Germline-derived CDR1 and CDR2 are DFQATT and SNEGSKA (reference sequence). V was shortened by 1 base and J by 1 base, with 5 bases between the two germline ends. The CDR3 runs 12 residues. The CDR3: CSARGGSYEQYF. CDR3 DNA: TGCAGTGCTAGAGGCGGTTCCTACGAGCAGTACTTC.

This clonotype was detected many times. The rearrangement links TRBV28 to TRBJ1-5, with 9 positions matching TRBD1. CDR1 is MDHEN, CDR2 SYDVKM, per germline. The CDR3 sequence is 18 residues long. V trimming: 6 bases; J trimming: 1 base; junction bases outside the gene matches: 13. The CDR3 region is CASRSRDRVLGSNQPQHF. The CDR3 nucleotides are TGTGCCAGCAGGAGCAGGGACAGGGTTCTAGGGAGCAATCAGCCCCAGCATTTT.

This clonotype showed up just a few times. The rearrangement links TRBV18 to TRBJ2-7, with D maybe TRBD2 (5 bases). The V end was cut by 1 base, the J end by 5 bases, with 9 bases between. There are 13 residues in the CDR3. Germline CDR1 is KGHSH and CDR2 is LQKENI. In DNA, the CDR3 is TGTGCCAGCTCACCACTCGAGGGTAACGAGCAGTACTTC. Its protein product is CASSPLEGNEQYF.

Ten or more counts support this clonotype. In nucleotides, the CDR3 is TGTGCCATTGGGGGGGCCATCGGGTCCTACGAGCAGTACTTC. It encodes CAIGGAIGSYEQYF. The rearrangement links TRBV6-1 to TRBJ2-7; D perhaps matches TRBD2 (7 bases). The V gene's germline CDR1 is MNHNS and CDR2 SASEGT. V was trimmed by 10 bases and J by 1 base, leaving 17 bases between them. The CDR3 extends over 14 amino acids.

This clonotype was seen many times. V usage is TRBV20-1 and J usage is TRBJ2-7; D is uncertain. The CDR3 contains 15 residues. Trimming took off 3 bases at V and 2 bases at J, with 17 bases between the two ends. Per the germline V gene, CDR1 is DFQATT and CDR2 is SNEGSKA (reference sequence). The CDR3 coding sequence is TGCAGTGCTAGTCGGGCAGGAAGGTTAACCTACGAGCAGTACTTC. Protein sequence: CSASRAGRLTYEQYF.

As to this clonotype: Its ends do not fully match the called genes, so a read error is possible. This sequence joins TRBV5-5 and TRBJ2-7, with 7 bases matching TRBD1. CDR1 and CDR2 (germline): SGHKS, YYEKEE (reference sequence). This CDR3 is built from 15 residues. The chain's CDR3 is CAGSLAGQAAYEQYF. The CDR3 bases are TGTGCCGGCAGCTTGGCTGGACAGGCAGCCTACGAGCAGTACTTC.

The chain joins TRBV20-1 to TRBJ1-2, with 9 bases fitting TRBD1. The junction had 11 bases not matched to a gene; V was cut back by 1 base and J by 11 bases. The CDR3 is 14 amino acids. Germline V gene data show CDR1 as DFQATT and CDR2 as SNEGSKA (reference sequence). The DNA of the CDR3 is TGCAGTGCTAGAGTGGGACAGGGCGGCCTCGGTTACACCTTC. Translated: CSARVGQGGLGYTF.

On this clonotype itself: One base away lies a much larger clone, so this may be a sequencing read error. V gene TRBV5-1 combines with J gene TRBJ2-2; D gene uncertain. This CDR3 is 13 amino acids long. V dropped 1 base and J dropped 6 bases, with 7 bases sitting between them. Germline V gene sequence: CDR1 SGHRS, CDR2 YFSETQ. Here the CDR3 DNA reads TGCGCCAGCAGCTTGTTGGACGCCGGGGAGCTGTTTTTT. As protein: CASSLLDAGELFF.

This sequence joins TRBV4-1 and TRBJ2-7, with 9 bases fitting TRBD2. Trimming took 4 bases from V and 2 from J; bases not matched to a gene: 15. This CDR3 has 18 residues. Germline-derived CDR1 and CDR2 are MGHRA and YSYEKL. CDR3 sequence (DNA): TGCGCCAGCAGCCTCTTTTACTTCACTAGCGGGCCACCCTACGAGCAGTACTTC. Its translation is CASSLFYFTSGPPYEQYF.

In its sample, this clonotype was seen many times. The chain is built from TRBV28 and TRBJ1-2; D gene uncertain. V lost 4 bases, J lost 5 bases, and 5 bases lay in between. The germline CDR1 and CDR2 sequences are MDHEN and SYDVKM. The CDR3 totals 11 residues. DNA of the CDR3: TGTGCCAGCAGTTCCCCTTATGGCTACACCTTC. Amino acids: CASSSPYGYTF.

The table lists this clonotype with a few counts. V gene TRBV7-9 combines with J gene TRBJ2-5; no clear D. CDR3 length equals 13 residues. With 1 base removed from V and 4 bases from J, the gap between germline ends came to 7 bases. The germline gives CDR1 SEHNR, CDR2 FQNEAQ (reference sequence). CDR3 loop: CASSLVLGETQYF. CDR3 nucleotide sequence: TGTGCCAGCAGCTTAGTCCTTGGAGAGACCCAGTACTTC.

In its sample, this clonotype was seen many times. CDR3 sequence (DNA): TGTGCCAGCAGTTTCAGAAACAAAGGTTACGAGCAGTACTTC. Its translation is CASSFRNKGYEQYF. This chain uses TRBV27 with TRBJ2-7, with unresolved D. There are 14 residues in the CDR3. The V gene's germline CDR1 is MNHEY and CDR2 SMNVEV (reference sequence). V lost 3 bases to trimming and J lost 4 bases, with 13 bases between them.

This clonotype was recorded many times. This CDR3 is CATAGHEQYF. The CDR3 region has the DNA TGTGCCACAGCAGGCCACGAGCAGTACTTC. The V gene is TRBV13, the J gene TRBJ2-7; D gene unclear. The V and J ends lost 10 bases and 5 bases respectively, with 9 bases between them. Per germline, CDR1 PRHDT and CDR2 FYEKMQ (reference sequence). The CDR3 contains 10 residues.

This clonotype has ten or more counts. The rearrangement joins TRBV18 to TRBJ1-6; D unclear. The CDR3 spans 13 residues. Germline V lookup: CDR1 KGHSH, CDR2 LQKENI. V gave up 3 bases and J gave up 17 bases, with 17 bases separating them. The CDR3 sequence is CASSPSPDGLIHF. Here the CDR3 DNA reads TGTGCCAGCTCACCCTCTCCGGACGGTCTTATCCACTTT.

This clonotype was seen many times. This chain connects TRBV20-1 to TRBJ1-2; D is unresolved. Germline CDR1 reads DFQATT; CDR2 reads SNEGSKA (reference sequence). This CDR3 is 12 amino acids long. V was cut by 3 bases and J by 7 bases, with 12 bases left in between. CDR3 region: CSASPTGFGYTF. The CDR3, as DNA: TGCAGTGCTAGCCCTACCGGGTTTGGCTACACCTTC.

This clonotype was seen at least ten times. V usage is TRBV19 and J usage is TRBJ2-7; 7 bases fit TRBD2. Per the germline V gene, CDR1 is LNHDA and CDR2 is SQIVND (reference sequence). The CDR3 covers 12 residues. Unmatched junction bases numbered 1, after V lost 3 bases and J lost 5 bases. CDR3 amino acids: CASSMGGHEQYF. CDR3 nucleotide sequence: TGTGCCAGTAGTATGGGAGGGCACGAGCAGTACTTC.